This T cell receptor (beta chain) is drawn from a study of STAT3 mutations in large granular lymphocyte leukemia. Study summary: Over half of T-LGLL patients had one or more immunosuppressive regimens. Broader study findings: All newly emerging clones after therapy were STAT3 wild type. A small but highly pathogenic clone may have been missed. Every T-cell large granular lymphocyte leukemia patient had at least one immunodominant TCR beta clonotype.

Average productive template count per sample was about 44,000. Assay used: immunoSEQ multiplex PCR; TCRdb lists only in-frame clones, some missing. The sample lists some 10,000 clones; 88% were seen once. CDR3 length: 17 amino acids. Germline V gives CDR1 KGHSH, CDR2 LQKENI. The J segment lost 2 bases and the V segment lost 5 bases, leaving 13 bases of the junction unmatched. For this clone: What it binds is unknown.

The TCR comes from a man in his sixties with T-cell large granular lymphocyte leukemia. Some clones in this sample may be carry-over from other donors' samples. The V and J genes are TRBV18 and TRBJ2-7; 9 bases fit TRBD2. Sequenced sample: peripheral blood mononuclear cells. CDR3 loop: CASSVMMAGGPPYEQYF. The CDR3 nucleotides read TGTGCCAGCTCAGTCATGATGGCGGGAGGGCCCCCCTACGAGCAGTACTTC.